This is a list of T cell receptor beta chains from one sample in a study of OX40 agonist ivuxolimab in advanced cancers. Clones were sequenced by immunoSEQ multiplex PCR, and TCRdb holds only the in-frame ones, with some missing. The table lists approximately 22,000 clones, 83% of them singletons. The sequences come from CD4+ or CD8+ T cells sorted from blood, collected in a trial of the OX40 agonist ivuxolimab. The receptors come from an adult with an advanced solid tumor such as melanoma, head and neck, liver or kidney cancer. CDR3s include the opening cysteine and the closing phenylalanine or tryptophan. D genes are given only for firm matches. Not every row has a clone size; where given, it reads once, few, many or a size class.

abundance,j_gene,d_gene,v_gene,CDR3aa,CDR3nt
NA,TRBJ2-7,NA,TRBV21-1,CASSKGAGGDRGLYEQYF,TGTGCCAGCAGCAAAGGGGCCGGTGGAGACAGGGGGCTCTACGAGCAGTACTTC
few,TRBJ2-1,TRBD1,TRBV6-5,CASSQDRAFYNEQFF,TGTGCCAGCAGTCAGGACAGGGCATTCTACAATGAGCAGTTCTTC
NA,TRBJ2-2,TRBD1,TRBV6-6,CASSPPGQGTGELFF,TGTGCCAGCAGTCCGCCGGGACAGGGAACCGGGGAGCTGTTTTTT
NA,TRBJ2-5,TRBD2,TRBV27,CASSPGGYQETQYF,TGTGCCAGCAGTCCGGGAGGGTACCAAGAGACCCAGTACTTC
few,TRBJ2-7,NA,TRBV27,CASSPNYEQYF,TGTGCCAGCAGTCCCAATTACGAGCAGTACTTC
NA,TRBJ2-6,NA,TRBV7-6,CASSFQVSGANVLTF,TGTGCCAGCAGCTTCCAGGTCTCTGGGGCCAACGTCCTGACTTTC
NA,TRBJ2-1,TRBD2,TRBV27,CASSFGGAGGNEQFF,TGTGCCAGCAGTTTCGGCGGCGCGGGAGGAAATGAGCAGTTCTTC
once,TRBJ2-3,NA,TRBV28,CASSPGPYGGTDTQYF,TGTGCCAGCAGTCCCGGGCCCTACGGAGGGACAGATACGCAGTATTTT
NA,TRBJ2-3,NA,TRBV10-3,CAISGGSGPTTDTQYF,TGTGCCATCAGTGGGGGGTCGGGGCCTACCACAGATACGCAGTATTTT
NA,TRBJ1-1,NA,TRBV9,CASSVAQRNTEAFF,TGTGCCAGCAGCGTAGCTCAGAGGAACACTGAAGCTTTCTTT
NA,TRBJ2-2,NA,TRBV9,CASSDTGELFF,TGTGCCAGCAGCGACACCGGGGAGCTGTTTTTT
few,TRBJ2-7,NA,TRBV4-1,CASSQAGYSYEQYF,TGCGCCAGCAGCCAAGCGGGATACTCCTACGAGCAGTACTTC
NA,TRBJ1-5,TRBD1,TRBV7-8,CASSFLTGGNQPQHF,TGTGCCAGCAGCTTCCTGACAGGGGGCAATCAGCCCCAGCATTTT
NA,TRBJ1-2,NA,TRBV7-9,CASSLGSGTVYGYTF,TGTGCCAGCAGCTTGGGCTCCGGGACGGTCTATGGCTACACCTTC
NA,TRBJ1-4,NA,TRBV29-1,CSVGNPTNEKLFF,TGCAGCGTTGGGAACCCAACTAATGAAAAACTGTTTTTT
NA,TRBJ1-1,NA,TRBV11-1,CASRPGGSEAFF,TGTGCCAGCAGGCCAGGAGGGTCTGAAGCTTTCTTT
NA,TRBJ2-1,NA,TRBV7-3,CASSLVAGNEQFF,TGTGCCAGCAGCTTGGTGGCAGGCAATGAGCAGTTCTTC
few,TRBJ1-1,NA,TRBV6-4,CASSDGTGGTEAFF,TGTGCCAGCAGTGACGGGACTGGGGGCACTGAAGCTTTCTTT
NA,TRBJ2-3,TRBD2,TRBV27,CASRALAGGQDTQYF,TGTGCCAGCAGAGCCCTAGCGGGAGGGCAAGATACGCAGTATTTT
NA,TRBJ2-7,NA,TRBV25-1,CASSVREGYEQYF,TGTGCCAGCAGTGTTAGAGAGGGCTACGAGCAGTACTTC
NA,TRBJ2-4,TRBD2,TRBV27,CASKPWLGLAEDIQYF,TGTGCCAGCAAACCTTGGTTGGGACTAGCGGAAGACATTCAGTACTTC
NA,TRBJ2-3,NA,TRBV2,CASSDSISDTQYF,TGTGCCAGCAGTGATAGTATTTCAGATACGCAGTATTTT
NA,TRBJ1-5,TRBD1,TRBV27,CASSPDRDRRAQPQHF,TGTGCCAGCAGTCCTGACCGGGACAGGAGGGCGCAGCCCCAGCATTTT
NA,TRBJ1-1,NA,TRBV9,CASSGGVNTEAFF,TGTGCCAGCAGCGGGGGGGTGAACACTGAAGCTTTCTTT
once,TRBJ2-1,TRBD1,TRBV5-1,CASSSIPTGGLNEQFF,TGCGCCAGCAGCTCGATACCGACAGGGGGCCTCAATGAGCAGTTCTTC
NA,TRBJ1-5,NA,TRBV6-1,CASSEGPADNQPQHF,TGTGCCAGCAGCGAGGGGCCAGCGGACAATCAGCCCCAGCATTTT
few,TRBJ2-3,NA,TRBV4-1,CASSQAGAVIRDTQYF,TGCGCCAGCAGCCAAGCGGGAGCGGTAATTCGGGATACGCAGTATTTT
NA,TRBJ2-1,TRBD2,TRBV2,CASSVSSGPRGEQFF,TGTGCCAGCAGTGTGAGTAGCGGGCCCCGGGGTGAGCAGTTCTTC
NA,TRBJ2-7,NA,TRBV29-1,CSVEWTESYEQYF,TGCAGCGTTGAATGGACGGAGAGCTACGAGCAGTACTTC
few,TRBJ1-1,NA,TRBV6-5,CASSLQGSNTEAFF,TGTGCCAGCAGTTTACAGGGATCGAACACTGAAGCTTTCTTT
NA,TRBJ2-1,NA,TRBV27,CASSREVGNNEQFF,TGTGCCAGCAGTCGAGAAGTGGGAAACAATGAGCAGTTCTTC